The next 18 T cell receptor beta chains were all read from a single sample in a study of OX40 agonist ivuxolimab in advanced cancers. Clones were sequenced by immunoSEQ multiplex PCR, and TCRdb holds only the in-frame ones, with some missing. The table includes about 84,000 clones, 84% detected once. The sequencing here drew on CD4+ or CD8+ T cells sorted from blood, taken in a trial of the OX40 agonist ivuxolimab. These receptors were obtained from an adult with an advanced solid tumor such as melanoma, head and neck, liver or kidney cancer.

The chain is built from TRBV4-2 and TRBJ2-5; tentative D call: TRBD1 (6 bases). The CDR3 loop spans 14 amino acids. Trimming took 1 base from V and 5 from J, leaving 11 bases between them. Germline V lookup: CDR1 LGHNA, CDR2 YNFKEQ. CDR3 residues: CASSQVGAGETQYF. The CDR3 DNA follows: TGTGCCAGCAGCCAAGTGGGGGCCGGGGAGACCCAGTACTTC.

The rearrangement uses TRBV6-5 and TRBJ2-7, with D unresolved. Germline CDR1 is MNHEY and CDR2 is SVGAGI. The CDR3 runs to 12 residues. Trimming pared 5 bases from V and 4 bases from J, leaving 9 bases between. This CDR3 reads CASSLGRYEQYV. In DNA form, the CDR3 reads TGTGCCAGCAGTCTCGGCAGATACGAGCAGTACGTC.

This clone turned up a few times. The chain uses TRBV28 and TRBJ1-1; the D is unclear. The ends were cut back, 8 bases at V and 7 bases at J, with 17 bases in the middle. The CDR3 has 13 amino acids. The germline V gene encodes CDR1 MDHEN and CDR2 SYDVKM. In DNA, the CDR3 is TGTGCCAGCGCCTCCGGGAGTAACGATGAAGCTTTCTTT. Its protein is CASASGSNDEAFF.

The chain recombines TRBV11-2 with TRBJ2-7, with 9 bases matching TRBD1. CDR1 and CDR2 from the germline V gene are SGHAT and FQNNGV. CDR3 size: 15 residues. The J segment lost 2 bases and the V segment lost 3 bases, leaving 5 bases of the junction unmatched. The CDR3 here is CASSFPGQGTYEQYF. DNA for the CDR3: TGTGCCAGCAGCTTCCCCGGACAGGGGACCTACGAGCAGTACTTC.

The CDR3 bases are TGTGCCAGTAGTCCGGGACAGGGGGCCGATGAGCAGTTCTTC. Its translation: CASSPGQGADEQFF. This sequence joins TRBV19 and TRBJ2-1; 12 bases line up with TRBD1. V gave up 5 bases and J gave up 8 bases; unmatched junction bases: 4. The CDR3 sequence is 14 residues long. CDR1 LNHDA and CDR2 SQIVND come from the germline V gene (reference sequence).

Notes on this clone: This sample also contains other DNA sequences that code for the same CDR3. This chain uses TRBV4-3 with TRBJ2-3; 7 bases are shared with TRBD2. Trimming cost V 4 bases and J 3 bases; bases outside gene matches: 10. CDR3 length: 16 residues. Per the germline V gene, CDR1 is LGHNA and CDR2 is YSLEER. The CDR3 region has the DNA TGCGCCAGCAGCCGTAGAATCGCGGGGGTGACAGATACGCAGTATTTT. Protein sequence: CASSRRIAGVTDTQYF.

The chain uses TRBV11-3 and TRBJ2-2; 7 nucleotides agree with TRBD1. J was trimmed by 1 base and V by 5 bases; bases with no gene match: 7. Germline CDR1 is SGHNT and CDR2 is YENEEA. CDR3 length: 16 residues. The CDR3 bases are TGTGCCAGCAGCCCCTCCGGGACAGTGAACACCGGGGAGCTGTTTTTT. This codes for CASSPSGTVNTGELFF.

The chain is built from TRBV5-4 and TRBJ2-2; the D is unclear. The CDR3 consists of 15 residues. V dropped 5 bases and J dropped 7 bases, with 18 bases sitting between them. In germline, CDR1 is SGHNT, CDR2 YYREEE (reference sequence). The CDR3 here is CASSTETLRSGELFF. The CDR3, as DNA: TGTGCCAGCAGTACTGAGACCCTCAGAAGCGGGGAGCTGTTTTTT.

This clone appeared a few times. The J gene is TRBJ2-7, the V gene TRBV7-3; 9 bases agree with TRBD2. V lost 4 bases and J lost 0; bases outside the gene matches: 1. CDR1 is SGHTA, CDR2 FQGTGA, per germline. The length of the CDR3 is 14 residues. CDR3 in DNA: TGTGCCAGCAGCTCTAGCGGGGACTCCTACGAGCAGTACTTC. This gives the protein CASSSSGDSYEQYF.

The chain combines TRBV4-3 with TRBJ1-6; D gene unclear. CDR1 and CDR2 from the germline V gene are LGHNA and YSLEER. This CDR3 comprises 15 residues. V lost 2 bases and J 8 bases, leaving 13 bases between the germline ends. In nucleotides, the CDR3 is TGCGCCAGCAGCCAAAACTTCCGAGGTGATTCACCCCTCCACTTT. The encoded protein is CASSQNFRGDSPLHF.

This clone was counted once. The CDR3 DNA follows: TGTGCCAGCACCTCAGACCAGGGCGAAGAGACCCAGTACTTC. This sequence encodes CASTSDQGEETQYF. The V and J genes are TRBV9 and TRBJ2-5; D possibly corresponds to TRBD1 (5 bases). Germline V CDR1 and CDR2: SGDLS, YYNGEE. This CDR3 region has 14 residues. V was trimmed by 6 bases and J by 3 bases, leaving 15 bases between them.

The sample holds a few counts of this clone. The same CDR3 is also encoded by other DNA sequences in this sample. The rearrangement joins TRBV18 to TRBJ1-5; the match to TRBD1 covers 8 bases. Trimming took 2 bases from V and 2 from J; bases not matched to a gene: 2. The CDR3 is 15 amino acids. Germline CDR1 and CDR2: KGHSH and LQKENI. Written as DNA, the CDR3 is TGTGCCAGCTCACCAGACAGGGGAGGCAATCAGCCCCAGCATTTT. This sequence encodes CASSPDRGGNQPQHF.

The chain couples TRBV11-2 to TRBJ1-6, with D perhaps matching TRBD1 (5 bases). V lost 2 bases, J lost 2 bases, and 7 bases lay in between. The germline V gene encodes CDR1 SGHAT and CDR2 FQNNGV. The CDR3 length is 15 residues. In DNA form, the CDR3 reads TGTGCCAGCAGCTTATGGGGGGCCTATAATTCACCCCTCCACTTT. This translates into CASSLWGAYNSPLHF. Complete variable domain (other parts from reference TRBV11-2 and TRBJ1-6): EAGVAQSPRYKIIEKRQSVAFWCNPISGHATLYWYQQILGQGPKLLIQFQNNGVVDDSQLPKDRFSAERLKGVDSTLKIQPAKLEDSAVYLCASSLWGAYNSPLHFGNGTRLTVT.

As regards this clone: Other DNA sequences in this specimen translate into the identical CDR3. The chain joins TRBV7-9 to TRBJ1-3, with TRBD1 as a possible D gene (6 bases). The germline V and J ends were trimmed by 4 bases and 3 bases, with 16 bases remaining between them. Germline assignment: CDR1 SEHNR and CDR2 FQNEAQ (reference sequence). The CDR3 runs 16 residues. CDR3 sequence: CASSSPPGGRGNTIYF. DNA of the CDR3: TGTGCCAGCAGCTCCCCCCCTGGGGGCCGTGGAAACACCATATATTTT.

This chain connects TRBV5-4 to TRBJ2-5, with no clear D. Germline V gene lookup returns CDR1 SGHNT and CDR2 YYREEE (reference sequence). This CDR3 comprises 13 residues. With 0 bases removed from V and 1 base from J, the gap between germline ends came to 4 bases. This chain's CDR3 is CASSLGGQETQYF. In DNA form, the CDR3 reads TGTGCCAGCAGCTTGGGGGGCCAAGAGACCCAGTACTTC.

A word on this clone: Its ends do not fully match the called genes, so a read error is possible. The rearrangement links TRBV10-3 to TRBJ1-2; unclear D gene. The CDR3 loop spans 12 amino acids. Germline loops: CDR1 ENHRY, CDR2 SYGVKD. This chain's CDR3 is CAISDFEQFWGF. The CDR3 DNA follows: TGTGCCATCAGTGATTTCGAACAGTTTTGGGGTTTC.

In this sample, this clone turned up a few times. CDR3 protein: CSVDTDEAFF. DNA for the CDR3: TGCAGCGTTGATACTGATGAAGCTTTCTTT. This chain joins TRBV29-1 and TRBJ1-1, with unresolved D. The CDR3 contains 10 residues. Trimming pared 3 bases from V and 7 bases from J, leaving 6 bases between. CDR1 is SQVTM, CDR2 ANQGSEA, per germline.

J is TRBJ2-1 and V is TRBV18; no clear D gene. This CDR3 has 15 amino acids. The ends were cut back, 2 bases at V and 5 bases at J, with 13 bases in the middle. The germline CDR1 and CDR2 sequences are KGHSH and LQKENI. The CDR3 sequence: CASSPGVMIDNEQFF. CDR3 coding DNA: TGTGCCAGCTCACCAGGGGTCATGATCGACAATGAGCAGTTCTTC.